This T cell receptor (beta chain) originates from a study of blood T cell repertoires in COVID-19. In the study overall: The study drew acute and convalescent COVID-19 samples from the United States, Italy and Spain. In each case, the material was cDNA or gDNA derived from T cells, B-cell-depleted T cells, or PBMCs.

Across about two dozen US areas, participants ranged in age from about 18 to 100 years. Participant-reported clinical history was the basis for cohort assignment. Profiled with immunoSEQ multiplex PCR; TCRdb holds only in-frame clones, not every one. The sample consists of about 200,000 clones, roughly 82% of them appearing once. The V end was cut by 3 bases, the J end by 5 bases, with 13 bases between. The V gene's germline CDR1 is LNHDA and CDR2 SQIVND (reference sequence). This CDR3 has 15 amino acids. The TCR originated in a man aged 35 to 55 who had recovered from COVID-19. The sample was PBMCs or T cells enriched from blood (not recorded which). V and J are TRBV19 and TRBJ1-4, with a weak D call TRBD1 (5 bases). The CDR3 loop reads CASSMRSGGNEKLFF. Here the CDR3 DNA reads TGTGCCAGTAGTATGAGGAGCGGGGGAAATGAAAAACTGTTTTTT.